In this sample, the clone carrying this TCR beta chain turned up many times. Its antigen remains unknown. Patients showing uncontrolled infection, other autoimmune disease, pregnancy or lactation were ineligible. These data originate in a study of T cells in Graves' hyperthyroidism and ophthalmopathy. Study-wide results and caveats: In the analysis, a 13 V-J model separated ophthalmopathy from stable hyperthyroidism.

TCR beta CDR3 region amplification was performed from RNA transcripts. HTBI primers drove first-round RT-PCR of the TCR CDR3. TCRdb fed the multiplex PCR reads into MiXCR, producing one record per CDR3 protein. This sample carries 610,000 or so distinct CDR3 sequences, roughly 50% of them seen once, and the ten largest clones take around 8%. This TCR derives from a woman between 18 and 29 years old with Graves' hyperthyroidism. Input material: peripheral blood or thyroid tissue (not recorded which).

CDR3 sequence: CASSYSMLHRQETQYF. Written as DNA, the CDR3 is TGTGCCAGCAGTTACTCGATGTTGCACAGACAAGAGACCCAGTACTTC. The rearrangement uses TRBV6-2 or TRBV6-3 and TRBJ2-5; D ambiguous. Germline loops: CDR1 MNHEY, CDR2 SVGEGT. This CDR3 region has 16 residues. V lost 0 bases, J lost 2 bases, and 13 bases lay in between.